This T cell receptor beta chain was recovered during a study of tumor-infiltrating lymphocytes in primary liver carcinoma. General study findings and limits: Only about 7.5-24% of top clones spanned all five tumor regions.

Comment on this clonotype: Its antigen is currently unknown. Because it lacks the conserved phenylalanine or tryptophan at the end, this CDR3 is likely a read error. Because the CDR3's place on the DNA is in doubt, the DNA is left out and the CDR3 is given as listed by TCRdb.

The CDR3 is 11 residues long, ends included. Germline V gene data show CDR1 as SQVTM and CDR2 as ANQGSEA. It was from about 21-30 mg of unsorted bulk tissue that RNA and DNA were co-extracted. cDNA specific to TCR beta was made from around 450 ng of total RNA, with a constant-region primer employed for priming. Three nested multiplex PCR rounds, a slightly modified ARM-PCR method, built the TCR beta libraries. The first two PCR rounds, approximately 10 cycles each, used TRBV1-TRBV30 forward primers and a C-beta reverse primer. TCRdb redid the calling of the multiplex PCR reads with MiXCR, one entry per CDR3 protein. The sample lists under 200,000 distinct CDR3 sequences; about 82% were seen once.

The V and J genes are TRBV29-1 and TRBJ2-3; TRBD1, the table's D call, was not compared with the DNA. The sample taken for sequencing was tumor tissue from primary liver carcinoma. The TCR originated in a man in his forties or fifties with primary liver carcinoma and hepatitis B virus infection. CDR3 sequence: CSAGKTDTRYL.